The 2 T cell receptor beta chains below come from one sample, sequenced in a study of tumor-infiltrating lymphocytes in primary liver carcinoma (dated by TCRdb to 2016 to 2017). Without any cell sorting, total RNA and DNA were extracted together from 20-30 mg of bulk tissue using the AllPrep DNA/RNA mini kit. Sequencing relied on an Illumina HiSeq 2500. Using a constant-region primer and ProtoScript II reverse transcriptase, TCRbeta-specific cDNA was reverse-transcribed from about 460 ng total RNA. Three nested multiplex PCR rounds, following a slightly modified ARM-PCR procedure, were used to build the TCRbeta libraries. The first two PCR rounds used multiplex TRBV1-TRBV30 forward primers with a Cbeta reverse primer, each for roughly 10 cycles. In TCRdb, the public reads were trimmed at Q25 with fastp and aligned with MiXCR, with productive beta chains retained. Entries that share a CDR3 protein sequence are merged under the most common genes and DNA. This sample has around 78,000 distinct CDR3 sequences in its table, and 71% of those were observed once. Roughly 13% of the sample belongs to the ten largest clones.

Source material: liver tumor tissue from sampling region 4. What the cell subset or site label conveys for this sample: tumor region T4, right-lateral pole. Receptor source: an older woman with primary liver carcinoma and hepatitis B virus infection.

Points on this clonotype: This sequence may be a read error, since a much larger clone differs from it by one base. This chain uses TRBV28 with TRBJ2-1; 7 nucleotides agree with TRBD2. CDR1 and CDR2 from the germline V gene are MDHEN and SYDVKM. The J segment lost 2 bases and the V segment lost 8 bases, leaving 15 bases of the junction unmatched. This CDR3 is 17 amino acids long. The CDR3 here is CASGLVGGAPTYNEQFF. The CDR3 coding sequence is TGTGCCAGCGGACTAGTGGGAGGGGCCCCTACCTACAATGAGCAGTTCTTC.

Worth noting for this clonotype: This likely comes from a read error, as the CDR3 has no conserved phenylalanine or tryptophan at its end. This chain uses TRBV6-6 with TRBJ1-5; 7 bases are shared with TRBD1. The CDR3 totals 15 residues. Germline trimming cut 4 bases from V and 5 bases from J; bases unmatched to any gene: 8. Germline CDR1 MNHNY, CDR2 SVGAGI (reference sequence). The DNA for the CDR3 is TGTGCCAGCAGTTTCAGACAGGGCAGCGATCAGCCCCAGCATCTT. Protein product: CASSFRQGSDQPQHL.